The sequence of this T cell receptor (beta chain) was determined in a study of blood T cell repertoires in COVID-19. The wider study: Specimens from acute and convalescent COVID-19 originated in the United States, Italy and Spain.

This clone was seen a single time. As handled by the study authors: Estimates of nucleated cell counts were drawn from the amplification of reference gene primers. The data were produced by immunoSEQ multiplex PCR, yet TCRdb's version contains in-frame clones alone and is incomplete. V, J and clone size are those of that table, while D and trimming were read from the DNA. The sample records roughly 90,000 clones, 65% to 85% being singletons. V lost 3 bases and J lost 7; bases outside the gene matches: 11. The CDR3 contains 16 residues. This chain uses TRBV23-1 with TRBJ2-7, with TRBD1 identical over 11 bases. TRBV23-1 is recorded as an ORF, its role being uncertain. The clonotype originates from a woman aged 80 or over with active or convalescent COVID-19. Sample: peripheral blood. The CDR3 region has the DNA TGCGCCAGCAGTCATTACCTTGGACAGGGGGCAGGGGAGCAGTACTTC. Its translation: CASSHYLGQGAGEQYF.